One sample yielded the 17 T cell receptor beta chains listed below, sequenced in a study of T cell responses to AZD1222 COVID-19 vaccine. Repertoires were generated with immunoSEQ multiplex PCR, while TCRdb's copy carries only in-frame clones and drops some. The sample includes 140,000 to 150,000 clones, about 94% of them seen just once. Material: peripheral blood, obtained on day 0 of AZD1222 vaccination. The receptor source for this set is an adult in good health.

This sequence joins TRBV5-1 and TRBJ2-3; tentatively, D is TRBD1 or TRBD2 (5 bases each). CDR1 and CDR2 (germline): SGHRS, YFSETQ. V gave up 3 bases and J gave up 2 bases, with 13 bases separating them. The CDR3 spans 15 residues. CDR3 residues: CASSSTGPSTDTQYF. CDR3 in DNA: TGCGCCAGCAGCTCAACGGGACCTTCCACAGATACGCAGTATTTT.

The chain employs TRBV6-5 and TRBJ1-2; D remains ambiguous. The V gene lost 6 bases and the J gene lost 4 bases, with 18 bases spanning the gap. The CDR3 spans 15 residues. CDR1 is MNHEY and CDR2 is SVGAGI in the germline V gene. CDR3 DNA: TGTGCCAGCAGCCCGGGATCAGGTAGACTCTATGGCTACACCTTC. It yields the protein CASSPGSGRLYGYTF.

The CDR3, as DNA: TGTGCCAGCAGCCCCGTGAGCGAAAAACTGTTTTTT. Protein: CASSPVSEKLFF. This chain connects TRBV7-9 to TRBJ1-4; no clear D gene. This CDR3 contains 12 residues. V was pared by 5 bases and J by 8 bases, with 9 bases between. Germline V gene lookup returns CDR1 SEHNR and CDR2 FQNEAQ (reference sequence).

This chain joins TRBV5-1 and TRBJ1-5; the D gene is possibly TRBD1 (6 bases). V was trimmed by 3 bases and J by 7 bases, leaving 17 bases between them. Germline CDR1 SGHRS, CDR2 YFSETQ. The CDR3 loop spans 15 amino acids. Written as DNA, the CDR3 is TGCGCCAGCAGCTCCGGGGGGGGCACGGGACAGCCCCAGCATTTT. It is translated as CASSSGGGTGQPQHF. The complete variable domain, with remaining parts taken from reference TRBV5-1 and TRBJ1-5, reads KAGVTQTPRYLIKTRGQQVTLSCSPISGHRSVSWYQQTPGQGLQFLFEYFSETQRNKGNFPGRFSGRQFSNSRSEMNVSTLELGDSALYLCASSSGGGTGQPQHFGDGTRLSIL.

This chain links TRBV5-4 with TRBJ2-7, with D perhaps TRBD1 (7 bases). The length of the CDR3 is 16 residues. Germline-derived CDR1 and CDR2 are SGHNT and YYREEE (reference sequence). V was pared by 1 base and J by 3 bases, with 17 bases between. The DNA for the CDR3 is TGTGCCAGCAGCTTGCCCAGGGACAGCGGGTACTACGAGCAGTACTTC. Protein product: CASSLPRDSGYYEQYF.

The rearrangement links TRBV6-1 to TRBJ2-1; D may correspond to TRBD1 or TRBD2 (5 bases each). The CDR3 contains 13 residues. V lost 1 base, J lost 12 bases, and 13 bases lay in between. The germline V gene encodes CDR1 MNHNS and CDR2 SASEGT. The CDR3 nucleotides are TGTGCCAGCAGTGAAGGGGACGTCGGTGGGCAGTTCTTC. This codes for CASSEGDVGGQFF.

This chain links TRBV14 with TRBJ1-1, with D unclear. Germline values: CDR1 SGHDN, CDR2 FVKESK. The CDR3 contains 13 residues. Between the trimmed V and J ends, which lost 3 bases and 10 bases, there was a span of 15 bases. CDR3 bases: TGTGCCAGCAGCCACGGGGTGGGGAGGGTAGCTTTCTTT. This sequence encodes CASSHGVGRVAFF. The full variable domain, its missing parts supplied by reference TRBV14 and TRBJ1-1, is EAGVTQFPSHSVIEKGQTVTLRCDPISGHDNLYWYRRVMGKEIKFLLHFVKESKQDESGMPNNRFLAERTGGTYSTLKVQPAELEDSGVYFCASSHGVGRVAFFGQGTRLTVV.

This clone was found once. The rearrangement uses TRBV5-1 and TRBJ1-1; 7 bases align to TRBD1. Per the germline V gene, CDR1 is SGHRS and CDR2 is YFSETQ. The CDR3 loop spans 16 amino acids. V lost 1 base to trimming and J lost 0 bases; unmatched junction nucleotides: 6. The CDR3 protein is CASSLKGQNMNTEAFF. As DNA, the CDR3 is TGCGCCAGCAGCTTGAAGGGACAGAACATGAACACTGAAGCTTTCTTT.

V and J are TRBV5-6 and TRBJ2-7; D is uncertain. V dropped 0 bases and J dropped 3 bases, with 10 bases sitting between them. The germline V gene encodes CDR1 SGHDT and CDR2 YYEEEE. There are 14 residues in the CDR3. CDR3 region: CASSLGVGDYEQYF. DNA for the CDR3: TGTGCCAGCAGCTTGGGGGTAGGCGACTACGAGCAGTACTTC.

The CDR3 coding sequence is TGTGCCAGCAGCGCGGGACAGTTCCGTGAAAAACTGTTTTTT. Its protein is CASSAGQFREKLFF. This chain links TRBV5-4 with TRBJ1-4; the match to TRBD1 covers 7 bases. Losses at the gene ends were 4 bases for V and 7 bases for J; bases not matched to a gene: 7. CDR1 is SGHNT, CDR2 YYREEE, per germline (reference sequence). The CDR3 is 14 amino acids.

The CDR3 DNA reads as TGTGCCAGCAGTGATAGGGGGCGTACGTGGCGAGGTGAAAAACTGTTTTTT. Its protein product is CASSDRGRTWRGEKLFF. The chain carries TRBV28 and TRBJ1-4; 7 nucleotides align to TRBD1. The germline V gene has CDR1 MDHEN and CDR2 SYDVKM. This CDR3 spans 17 amino acids. V lost 5 bases to trimming and J lost 7 bases; unmatched junction nucleotides: 16.

This chain joins TRBV9 and TRBJ2-5; 7 bases line up with TRBD2. This CDR3 has 16 residues. Germline V gene sequence: CDR1 SGDLS, CDR2 YYNGEE. J gave up 2 bases and V 0 bases, and 7 bases lay outside the gene matches. This chain's CDR3 is CASSVATGGGQETQYF. The CDR3 DNA reads as TGTGCCAGCAGCGTAGCTACGGGGGGAGGTCAAGAGACCCAGTACTTC. The full variable domain, completed using reference TRBV9 and TRBJ2-5, is DSGVTQTPKHLITATGQRVTLRCSPRSGDLSVYWYQQSLDQGLQFLIQYYNGEERAKGNILERFSAQQFPDLHSELNLSSLELGDSALYFCASSVATGGGQETQYFGPGTRLLVL.

The chain recombines TRBV19 with TRBJ2-5, with D perhaps TRBD1 or TRBD2 (6 bases each). CDR3 length: 14 amino acids. Germline CDR1 LNHDA, CDR2 SQIVND (reference sequence). Trimming removed 4 bases at V and 4 bases at J, with 13 bases between. Here the CDR3 DNA reads TGTGCCAGTAGTAATTGGGGGGCTGCAGAGACCCAGTACTTC. It yields the protein CASSNWGAAETQYF.

V gene TRBV4-1 combines with J gene TRBJ1-1; the D gene is possibly TRBD1 (6 bases). This CDR3 spans 15 amino acids. Trimming removed 2 bases from V and 1 base from J, with 11 bases in between. Germline V gene data show CDR1 as MGHRA and CDR2 as YSYEKL. For the CDR3, the DNA is TGCGCCAGCAGCCAAATCCGACAGGAGAACACTGAAGCTTTCTTT. Amino acids: CASSQIRQENTEAFF.

The chain joins TRBV5-1 to TRBJ2-3; TRBD2 matches 11 bases. The CDR3 is made up of 16 amino acids. CDR1 SGHRS and CDR2 YFSETQ come from the germline V gene. V trimming: 4 bases; J trimming: 3 bases; junction bases outside the gene matches: 7. For the CDR3, the DNA is TGCGCCAGCAGCCTTATGACTAGCGGGACGACAGATACGCAGTATTTT. Translating gives CASSLMTSGTTDTQYF.

This chain joins TRBV10-1 and TRBJ2-7; D remains ambiguous. This CDR3 has 14 residues. Germline V gene lookup returns CDR1 WNHNN and CDR2 SYGVQD (reference sequence). V lost 2 bases to trimming and J lost 2 bases, with 10 bases between them. For the CDR3, the DNA is TGCGCCAGCAGTGAGGCAGAATCCCCCTACGAGCAGTACTTC. As protein: CASSEAESPYEQYF.

This clone was found a few times. The genes are TRBV28 and TRBJ1-2, with D perhaps TRBD1 (6 bases). The CDR3 spans 13 residues. Trimming left V 5 bases short and J 5 bases short, with 12 bases between. Germline CDR1 and CDR2: MDHEN and SYDVKM. CDR3 region: CASSNRVRYGYTF. In nucleotides, the CDR3 is TGTGCCAGCAGTAACAGGGTACGTTATGGCTACACCTTC.